Each of the 25 T cell receptor beta chains below was sequenced from the same sample in a study of OX40 agonist ivuxolimab in advanced cancers. Assay: immunoSEQ multiplex PCR; the TCRdb copy retains only in-frame clones and omits some. The sample holds about 48,000 clones; about 81% are singletons and the top ten take about 7.2%. The sample was CD4+ or CD8+ T cells sorted from blood, taken in a trial of the OX40 agonist ivuxolimab. Receptors originate from an adult with an advanced solid tumor such as melanoma, head and neck, liver or kidney cancer.

In its sample, this clone was seen once. The chain links TRBV30 to TRBJ1-4; weak D call: TRBD1 (5 bases). The length of the CDR3 is 16 residues. V was clipped by 7 bases and J by 0 bases, with 18 bases between them. CDR1 and CDR2 from the germline V gene are GTSNPN and SVGIG (reference sequence). The CDR3 sequence: CAYGDGSFATNEKLFF. The CDR3 DNA is TGTGCCTACGGGGACGGAAGCTTTGCAACTAATGAAAAACTGTTTTTT.

The chain is built from TRBV5-1 and TRBJ1-5, with D tentatively TRBD1 (5 bases). Germline CDR1 SGHRS, CDR2 YFSETQ. The CDR3 contains 20 residues. V was pared by 0 bases and J by 0 bases, with 22 bases between. In DNA, the CDR3 is TGCGCCAGCAGCTTGGAAATTAGGCACAGGCTGAGGGGTAGCAATCAGCCCCAGCATTTT. It yields the protein CASSLEIRHRLRGSNQPQHF.

The gene calls are TRBV5-4 and TRBJ2-1; 10 nucleotides match TRBD2. Germline loops: CDR1 SGHNT, CDR2 YYREEE (reference sequence). J was trimmed by 0 bases and V by 4 bases; bases with no gene match: 4. The CDR3 contains 16 residues. The CDR3 reads CASSGGTSVSYNEQFF. CDR3 nucleotide sequence: TGTGCCAGCAGCGGCGGGACTAGCGTCTCCTACAATGAGCAGTTCTTC.

This chain joins TRBV5-4 and TRBJ2-5; 11 bases are shared with TRBD2. The CDR3 sequence is 14 residues long. Germline V gene lookup returns CDR1 SGHNT and CDR2 YYREEE (reference sequence). Losses at the gene ends were 7 bases for V and 5 bases for J; bases not matched to a gene: 7. The CDR3 spells CASGTSGQRETQYF. The DNA of the CDR3 is TGTGCCAGCGGGACTAGCGGACAAAGGGAGACCCAGTACTTC.

The rearrangement joins TRBV5-1 to TRBJ2-5; maybe TRBD2 (5 bases). V lost 0 bases and J lost 2, with 14 bases in between. Germline V gene data show CDR1 as SGHRS and CDR2 as YFSETQ. The CDR3 is made up of 16 amino acids. The CDR3 reads CASSLAGNSVQETQYF. DNA for the CDR3: TGCGCCAGCAGCTTGGCCGGGAACAGCGTACAAGAGACCCAGTACTTC.

This clone came up once. This sequence joins TRBV5-1 and TRBJ2-2; maybe TRBD1 (6 bases). The CDR3 loop spans 15 amino acids. Germline-derived CDR1 and CDR2 are SGHRS and YFSETQ. V lost 4 bases, J lost 3 bases, and 13 bases lay in between. Here the CDR3 DNA reads TGCGCCAGCAGCCCGAGGGGGACGGACACCGGGGAGCTGTTTTTT. Its protein is CASSPRGTDTGELFF.

The rearrangement links TRBV27 to TRBJ1-1; no clear D gene. V was cut by 3 bases and J by 5 bases, with 10 bases left in between. Per the germline V gene, CDR1 is MNHEY and CDR2 is SMNVEV (reference sequence). The CDR3 extends over 13 amino acids. The CDR3 loop reads CASSFERTTEAFF. CDR3 nucleotide sequence: TGTGCCAGCAGTTTCGAAAGGACGACTGAAGCTTTCTTT.

This clone has just a few counts. V and J are TRBV9 and TRBJ2-5; the D is unclear. CDR1 is SGDLS, CDR2 YYNGEE, per germline. Trimming removed 2 bases from V and 5 bases from J, with 13 bases in between. The CDR3 extends over 14 amino acids. DNA of the CDR3: TGTGCCAGCAGCGTGGGCCAAGCTGGGGAGACCCAGTACTTC. Translation: CASSVGQAGETQYF.

This clone appeared once. This chain connects TRBV4-1 to TRBJ2-5, with 8 bases that match TRBD2. V dropped 3 bases and J dropped 1; count of bases not matched to a gene: 4. Germline V gene data show CDR1 as MGHRA and CDR2 as YSYEKL. This CDR3 has 15 residues. CDR3 residues: CASSHLAGPQETQYF. CDR3 coding DNA: TGCGCCAGCAGCCACCTAGCGGGTCCCCAAGAGACCCAGTACTTC.

V and J are TRBV27 and TRBJ2-3; possibly TRBD1 for D (6 bases). Trimming removed 7 bases from V and 4 bases from J, with 27 bases in between. The CDR3 consists of 18 residues. CDR1 MNHEY and CDR2 SMNVEV come from the germline V gene (reference sequence). The CDR3 DNA reads as TGTGCCAGCAAGGCCCAGATTCTCACAGGGTACTCGGCAGATACGCAGTATTTT. Its translation: CASKAQILTGYSADTQYF.

V is TRBV6-4 and J is TRBJ2-7; 14 nucleotides line up with TRBD2. Per germline, CDR1 MRHNA and CDR2 SNTAGT. This CDR3 has 15 amino acids. With 7 bases clipped from V and 5 bases from J, the junction kept 7 bases outside the gene matches. The CDR3 loop reads CASNGTSGSYNEQYF. CDR3 bases: TGTGCCAGCAACGGGACTAGCGGGAGCTATAACGAGCAGTACTTC.

The chain recombines TRBV5-6 with TRBJ1-1, with TRBD1 as a possible D gene (5 bases). In germline, CDR1 is SGHDT, CDR2 YYEEEE. Trimming left V 0 bases short and J 1 base short, with 13 bases between. The CDR3 totals 16 residues. CDR3 nucleotide sequence: TGTGCCAGCAGCTTGGATCCAGGGCGTCAGAACACTGAAGCTTTCTTT. This encodes CASSLDPGRQNTEAFF.

This clone showed up just once. The J gene is TRBJ2-5, the V gene TRBV6-1; D is undetermined. Trimming took off 4 bases at V and 0 bases at J, with 9 bases between the two ends. The CDR3 runs 14 residues. CDR1 and CDR2 (germline): MNHNS, SASEGT. The CDR3 spells CASSGRVDQETQYF. DNA for the CDR3: TGTGCCAGCAGTGGCCGGGTAGACCAAGAGACCCAGTACTTC.

The rearrangement uses TRBV11-3 and TRBJ2-7, with D possibly matching TRBD1 (5 bases). V shed 1 base and J shed 2 bases, with 12 bases lying between them. The CDR3 contains 15 residues. The germline V gene has CDR1 SGHNT and CDR2 YENEEA. The chain's CDR3 is CASSLGQHATYEQYF. In DNA form, the CDR3 reads TGTGCCAGCAGCTTAGGACAGCACGCCACCTACGAGCAGTACTTC.

By sample fraction, this clone is medium-sized. V gene TRBV19 combines with J gene TRBJ1-1; 7 bases are a match to TRBD1. V was clipped by 10 bases and J by 0 bases; unmatched bases: 11. CDR3 size: 15 residues. CDR1 LNHDA and CDR2 SQIVND come from the germline V gene (reference sequence). CDR3 in amino acids: CATQRGGAMNTEAFF. Written as DNA, the CDR3 is TGTGCCACCCAGAGAGGGGGCGCCATGAACACTGAAGCTTTCTTT.

This chain uses TRBV29-1 with TRBJ1-4; tentative D call: TRBD1 (6 bases). The CDR3 has 15 residues. V was pared by 6 bases and J by 3 bases, with 17 bases between. Germline loops: CDR1 SQVTM, CDR2 ANQGSEA. CDR3 loop: CSVKKGGGANEKLFF. CDR3 DNA: TGCAGCGTGAAGAAGGGGGGGGGAGCTAATGAAAAACTGTTTTTT.

V usage is TRBV7-2 and J usage is TRBJ2-7; D could derive from TRBD1 or TRBD2 (6 bases each). V lost 5 bases and J 0 bases, leaving 17 bases between the germline ends. The CDR3 runs to 16 residues. CDR1 SGHTA and CDR2 FQGNSA come from the germline V gene. The CDR3 region is CASSKLGGLSSYEQYF. The CDR3 DNA is TGTGCCAGCAGCAAACTAGGGGGGCTGAGCTCCTACGAGCAGTACTTC.

This sequence joins TRBV14 and TRBJ2-1, with a tentative D call TRBD2 (5 bases). There are 16 residues in the CDR3. The V gene's germline CDR1 is SGHDN and CDR2 FVKESK. Trimming took 0 bases from V and 0 from J, leaving 9 bases between them. The CDR3 reads CASSQDRGPSYNEQFF. The CDR3 nucleotides read TGTGCCAGCAGCCAAGATCGGGGTCCCTCCTACAATGAGCAGTTCTTC.

The chain employs TRBV4-1 and TRBJ1-1, with TRBD1 as a possible D gene (6 bases). Per germline, CDR1 MGHRA and CDR2 YSYEKL. CDR3 length: 18 amino acids. The V gene lost 1 base and the J gene lost 4 bases, with 22 bases spanning the gap. The CDR3 nucleotides are TGCGCCAGCAGCCAAGGGGCATGGGGGCGGAAGGATAGCACTGAAGCTTTCTTT. This encodes CASSQGAWGRKDSTEAFF.

This rearrangement joins TRBV5-5 to TRBJ2-1; D not certain. Germline V lookup: CDR1 SGHKS, CDR2 YYEKEE (reference sequence). This CDR3 is 13 amino acids long. The V and J ends lost 5 bases and 9 bases respectively, with 15 bases between them. The CDR3 here is CASREMPASEQFF. CDR3 coding DNA: TGTGCCAGCAGAGAAATGCCGGCTAGTGAGCAGTTCTTC.

This clone was counted only a few times. This chain connects TRBV18 to TRBJ1-1; possibly TRBD1 for D (5 bases). The CDR3 loop spans 13 amino acids. Trimming stripped 2 bases from V and 8 bases from J, with 12 bases between. Per the germline V gene, CDR1 is KGHSH and CDR2 is LQKENI. The CDR3 sequence is CASSPGTDNEAFF. As DNA, the CDR3 is TGTGCCAGCTCACCAGGGACTGATAACGAAGCTTTCTTT. The full variable domain, in which reference TRBV18 and TRBJ1-1 provide the parts outside the CDR3, is NAGVMQNPRHLVRRRGQEARLRCSPMKGHSHVYWYRQLPEEGLKFMVYLQKENIIDESGMPKERFSAEFPKEGPSILRIQQVVRGDSAAYFCASSPGTDNEAFFGQGTRLTVV.

V gene TRBV15 combines with J gene TRBJ2-7, with 9 bases matching TRBD1. The J segment lost 5 bases and the V segment lost 0 bases, leaving 2 bases of the junction unmatched. Germline V gene lookup returns CDR1 LNHNV and CDR2 YYDKDF (reference sequence). The CDR3 is 14 amino acids. The CDR3 protein is CATSRDRTGDEQYF. In nucleotides, the CDR3 is TGTGCCACCAGCAGAGATAGGACAGGGGACGAGCAGTACTTC. Looking up the rest from reference TRBV15 and TRBJ2-7 gives the full variable domain: DAMVIQNPRYQVTQFGKPVTLSCSQTLNHNVMYWYQQKSSQAPKLLFHYYDKDFNNEADTPDNFQSRRPNTSFCFLDIRSPGLGDTAMYLCATSRDRTGDEQYFGPGTRLTVT.

This chain uses TRBV11-3 with TRBJ2-7; the D gene is possibly TRBD2 (5 bases). Trimming left V 4 bases short and J 3 bases short, with 7 bases between. CDR3 size: 12 residues. CDR1 and CDR2 from the germline V gene are SGHNT and YENEEA. CDR3 protein: CASSSAGYEQYF. CDR3 bases: TGTGCCAGCAGCTCCGCGGGCTACGAGCAGTACTTC.

The rearrangement links TRBV14 to TRBJ2-3, with D possibly TRBD2 on 6 matching bases. V lost 4 bases and J lost 2, with 13 bases in between. The V gene's germline CDR1 is SGHDN and CDR2 FVKESK. CDR3 size: 15 residues. The chain's CDR3 is CASSLIAENTDTQYF. In nucleotides, the CDR3 is TGTGCCAGCAGCCTTATAGCGGAAAACACAGATACGCAGTATTTT. Complete variable domain (other parts from reference TRBV14 and TRBJ2-3): EAGVTQFPSHSVIEKGQTVTLRCDPISGHDNLYWYRRVMGKEIKFLLHFVKESKQDESGMPNNRFLAERTGGTYSTLKVQPAELEDSGVYFCASSLIAENTDTQYFGPGTRLTVL.

This clone has a single count. The V gene is TRBV7-2, the J gene TRBJ1-1, with D hard to call. CDR1 is SGHTA and CDR2 is FQGNSA in the germline V gene. The V and J ends lost 5 bases and 10 bases respectively, with 14 bases between them. The CDR3 contains 12 residues. The DNA of the CDR3 is TGTGCCAGCAGCCTTTTTGAGGGTAGAGCTTTCTTT. Translated, it gives CASSLFEGRAFF.